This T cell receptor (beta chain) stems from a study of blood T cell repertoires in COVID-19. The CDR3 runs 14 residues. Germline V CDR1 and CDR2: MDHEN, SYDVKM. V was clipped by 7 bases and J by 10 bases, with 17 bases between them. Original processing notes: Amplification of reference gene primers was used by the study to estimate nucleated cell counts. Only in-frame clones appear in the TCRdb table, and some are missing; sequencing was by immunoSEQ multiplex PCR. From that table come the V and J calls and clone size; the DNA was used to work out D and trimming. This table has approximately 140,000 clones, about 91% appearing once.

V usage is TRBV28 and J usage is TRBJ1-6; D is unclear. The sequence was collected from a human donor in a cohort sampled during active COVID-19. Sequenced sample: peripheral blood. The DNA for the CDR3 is TGTGCCAGCAAAATTAGTGGGCGCGGGTCACCCCTCCACTTT. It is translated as CASKISGRGSPLHF.